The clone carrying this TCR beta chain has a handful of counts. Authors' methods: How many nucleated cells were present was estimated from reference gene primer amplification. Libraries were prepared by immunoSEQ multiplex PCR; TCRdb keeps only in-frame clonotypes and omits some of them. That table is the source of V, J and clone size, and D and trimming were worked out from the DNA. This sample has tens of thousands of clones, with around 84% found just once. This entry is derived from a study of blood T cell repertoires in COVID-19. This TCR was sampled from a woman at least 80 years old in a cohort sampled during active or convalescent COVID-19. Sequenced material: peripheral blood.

The CDR3 sequence is CASSLVTGKQETQYF. The CDR3, as DNA: TGTGCCAGCAGCTTGGTAACGGGGAAACAAGAGACCCAGTACTTC. This rearrangement joins TRBV5-4 to TRBJ2-5, with a tentative D call TRBD2 (5 bases). V was trimmed by 0 bases and J by 2 bases, leaving 11 bases between them. Germline lookup yields CDR1 SGHNT and CDR2 YYREEE (reference sequence). This CDR3 is built from 15 residues.